This T cell receptor (beta chain) was identified in a study of T cell changes during pregnancy in multiple sclerosis. Assay used: immunoSEQ multiplex PCR; TCRdb lists only in-frame clones, some missing. The data show approximately 38,000 clones, with around 94% seen just once and more than 1.5% held by the top ten. In its sample, this clone was seen once. V lost 3 bases to trimming and J lost 4 bases, with 9 bases between them. CDR1 is MNHNS and CDR2 is SASEGT in the germline V gene. CDR3 length: 13 amino acids. The sample was peripheral blood, taken in the third trimester of pregnancy. The clonotype comes from a female donor with multiple sclerosis, enrolled in a pregnancy study. The rearrangement joins TRBV6-1 to TRBJ1-2; tentative D call: TRBD1 (5 bases). CDR3 coding DNA: TGTGCCAGCAGTGACGGGGGGACCTATGGCTACACCTTC. Its translation: CASSDGGTYGYTF.